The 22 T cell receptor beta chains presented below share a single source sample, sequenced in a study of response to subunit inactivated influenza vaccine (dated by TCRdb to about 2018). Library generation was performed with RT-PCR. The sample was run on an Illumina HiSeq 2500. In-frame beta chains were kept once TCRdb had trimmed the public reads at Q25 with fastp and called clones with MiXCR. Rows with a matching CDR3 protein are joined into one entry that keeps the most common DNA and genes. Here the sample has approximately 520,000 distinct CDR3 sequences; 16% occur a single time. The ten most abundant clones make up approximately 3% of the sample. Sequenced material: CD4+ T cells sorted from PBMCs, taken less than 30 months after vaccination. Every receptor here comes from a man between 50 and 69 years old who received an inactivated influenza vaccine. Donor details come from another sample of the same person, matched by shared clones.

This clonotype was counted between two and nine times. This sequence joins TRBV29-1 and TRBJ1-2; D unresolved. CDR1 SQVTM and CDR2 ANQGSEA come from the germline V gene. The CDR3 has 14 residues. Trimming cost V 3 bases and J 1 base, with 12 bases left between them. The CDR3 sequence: CSVDRVNLNYGYTF. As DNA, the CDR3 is TGCAGCGTTGATAGAGTAAACCTTAACTATGGCTACACCTTC. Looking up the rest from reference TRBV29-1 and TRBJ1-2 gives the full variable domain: SAVISQKPSRDICQRGTSLTIQCQVDSQVTMMFWYRQQPGQSLTLIATANQGSEATYESGFVIDKFPISRPNLTFSTLTVSNMSPEDSSIYLCSVDRVNLNYGYTFGSGTRLTVV.

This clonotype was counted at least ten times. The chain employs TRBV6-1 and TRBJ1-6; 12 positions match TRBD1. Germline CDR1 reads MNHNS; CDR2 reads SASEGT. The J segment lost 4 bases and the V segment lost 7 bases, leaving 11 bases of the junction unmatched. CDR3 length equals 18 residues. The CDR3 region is CASKTGTGGTAYNSPLHF. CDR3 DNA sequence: TGTGCCAGCAAAACCGGGACAGGGGGCACAGCGTATAATTCACCCCTCCACTTT.

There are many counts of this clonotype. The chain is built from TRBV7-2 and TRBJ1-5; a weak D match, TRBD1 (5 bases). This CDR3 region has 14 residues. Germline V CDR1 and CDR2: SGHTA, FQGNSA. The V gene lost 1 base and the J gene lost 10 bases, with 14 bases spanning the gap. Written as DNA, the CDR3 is TGTGCCAGCAGCTTAGGACAGCCCCGAGAACCCCAGCATTTT. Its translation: CASSLGQPREPQHF. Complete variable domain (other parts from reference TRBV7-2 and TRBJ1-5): GAGVSQSPSNKVTEKGKDVELRCDPISGHTALYWYRQSLGQGLEFLIYFQGNSAPDKSGLPSDRFSAERTGGSVSTLTIQRTQQEDSAVYLCASSLGQPREPQHFGDGTRLSIL.

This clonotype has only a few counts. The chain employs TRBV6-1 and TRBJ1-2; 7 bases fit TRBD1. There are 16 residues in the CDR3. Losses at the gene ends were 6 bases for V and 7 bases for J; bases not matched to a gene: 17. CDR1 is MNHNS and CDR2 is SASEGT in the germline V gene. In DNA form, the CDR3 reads TGTGCCAGCAGCCCCCCAACAGGGGCCCGGAATGCTGGCTACACCTTC. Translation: CASSPPTGARNAGYTF.

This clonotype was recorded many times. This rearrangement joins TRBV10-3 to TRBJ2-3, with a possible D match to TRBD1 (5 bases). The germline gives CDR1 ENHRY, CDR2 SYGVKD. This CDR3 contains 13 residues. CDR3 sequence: CTGALGPTDTQYF. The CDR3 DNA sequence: TGTACTGGGGCATTGGGCCCCACAGATACGCAGTATTTT.

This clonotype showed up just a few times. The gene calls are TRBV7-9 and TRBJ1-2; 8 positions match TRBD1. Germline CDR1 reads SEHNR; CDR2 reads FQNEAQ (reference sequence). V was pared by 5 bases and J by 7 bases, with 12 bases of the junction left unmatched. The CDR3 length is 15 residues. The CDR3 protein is CASSLVWGQAPGYTF. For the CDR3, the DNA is TGTGCCAGCAGCCTAGTCTGGGGACAGGCCCCTGGCTACACCTTC.

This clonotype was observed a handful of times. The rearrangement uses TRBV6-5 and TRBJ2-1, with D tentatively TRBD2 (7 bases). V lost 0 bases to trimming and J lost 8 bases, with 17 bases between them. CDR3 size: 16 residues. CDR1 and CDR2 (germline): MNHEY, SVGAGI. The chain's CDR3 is CASSYSSSGGLYEQFF. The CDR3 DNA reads TGTGCCAGCAGTTACTCGAGTTCGGGGGGCCTGTATGAGCAGTTCTTC.

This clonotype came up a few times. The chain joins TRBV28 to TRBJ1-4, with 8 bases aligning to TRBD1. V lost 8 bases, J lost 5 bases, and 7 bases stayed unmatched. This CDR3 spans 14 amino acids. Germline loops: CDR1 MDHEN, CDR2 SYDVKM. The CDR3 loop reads CASETGGSNEKLFF. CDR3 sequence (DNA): TGTGCCAGCGAAACAGGGGGATCAAATGAAAAACTGTTTTTT.

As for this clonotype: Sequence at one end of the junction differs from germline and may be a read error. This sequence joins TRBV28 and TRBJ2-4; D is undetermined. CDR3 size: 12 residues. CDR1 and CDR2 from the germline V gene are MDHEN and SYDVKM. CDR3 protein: CASRKVGSPSDF. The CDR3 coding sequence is TGTGCCAGCAGAAAAGTCGGGTCACCATCGGACTTC. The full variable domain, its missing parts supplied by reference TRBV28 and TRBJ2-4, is DVKVTQSSRYLVKRTGEKVFLECVQDMDHENMFWYRQDPGLGLRLIYFSYDVKMKEKGDIPEGYSVSREKKERFSLILESASTNQTSMYLCASRKVGSPSDFGAGTRLSVL.

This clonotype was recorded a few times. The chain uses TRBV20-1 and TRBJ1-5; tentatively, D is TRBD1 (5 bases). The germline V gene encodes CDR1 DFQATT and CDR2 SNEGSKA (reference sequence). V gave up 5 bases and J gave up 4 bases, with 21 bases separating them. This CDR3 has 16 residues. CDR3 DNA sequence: TGCAGTGCTGCAAACCTGGGACGGTTTAAAAATCAGCCCCAGCATTTT. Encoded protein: CSAANLGRFKNQPQHF.

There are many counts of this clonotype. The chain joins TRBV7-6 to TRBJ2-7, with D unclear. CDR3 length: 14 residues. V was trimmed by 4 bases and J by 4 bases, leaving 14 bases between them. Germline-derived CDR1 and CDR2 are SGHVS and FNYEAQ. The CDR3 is CASSSIGRPYEQYF. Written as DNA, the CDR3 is TGTGCCAGCAGCTCGATAGGACGGCCGTACGAGCAGTACTTC.

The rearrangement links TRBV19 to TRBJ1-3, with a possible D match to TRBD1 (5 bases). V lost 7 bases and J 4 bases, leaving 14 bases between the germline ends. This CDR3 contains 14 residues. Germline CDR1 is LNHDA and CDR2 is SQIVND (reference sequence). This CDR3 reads CASTDSRRGNTIYF. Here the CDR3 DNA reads TGTGCCAGTACAGACAGTAGACGGGGAAACACCATATATTTT.

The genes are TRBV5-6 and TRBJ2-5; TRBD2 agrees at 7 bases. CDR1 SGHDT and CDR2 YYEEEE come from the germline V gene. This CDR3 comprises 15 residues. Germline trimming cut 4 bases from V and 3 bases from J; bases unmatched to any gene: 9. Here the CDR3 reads CASSQRPGGEETQYF. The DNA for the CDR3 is TGTGCCAGCAGCCAACGACCGGGAGGTGAAGAGACCCAGTACTTC.

CDR3: CASSLARTGAFYEQYF. CDR3 in DNA: TGTGCCAGCAGCTTAGCTCGGACAGGGGCGTTTTACGAGCAGTACTTC. The gene calls are TRBV11-2 and TRBJ2-7, with 9 positions matching TRBD1. Trimming at V came to 1 base and at J to 4 bases, leaving 8 bases not matched to a gene. Germline lookup yields CDR1 SGHAT and CDR2 FQNNGV. This CDR3 is built from 16 residues.

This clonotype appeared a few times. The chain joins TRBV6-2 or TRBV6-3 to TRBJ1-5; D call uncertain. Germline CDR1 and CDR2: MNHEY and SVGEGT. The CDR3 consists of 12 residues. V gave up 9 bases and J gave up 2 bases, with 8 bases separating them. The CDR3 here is CASPVGNQPQHF. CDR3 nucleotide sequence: TGTGCCAGTCCAGTGGGCAATCAGCCCCAGCATTTT.

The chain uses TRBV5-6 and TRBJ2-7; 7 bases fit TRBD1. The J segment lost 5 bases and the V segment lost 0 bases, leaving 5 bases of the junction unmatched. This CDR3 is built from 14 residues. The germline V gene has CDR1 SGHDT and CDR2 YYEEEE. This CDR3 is CASSLEQGRHEQYF. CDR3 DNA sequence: TGTGCCAGCAGCTTGGAACAGGGGCGGCACGAGCAGTACTTC.

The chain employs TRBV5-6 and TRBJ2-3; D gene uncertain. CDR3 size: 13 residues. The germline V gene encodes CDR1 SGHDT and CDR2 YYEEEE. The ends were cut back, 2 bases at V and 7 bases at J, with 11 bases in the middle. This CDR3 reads CASSLSGENTQYF. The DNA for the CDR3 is TGTGCCAGCAGCTTATCTGGGGAAAATACGCAGTATTTT.

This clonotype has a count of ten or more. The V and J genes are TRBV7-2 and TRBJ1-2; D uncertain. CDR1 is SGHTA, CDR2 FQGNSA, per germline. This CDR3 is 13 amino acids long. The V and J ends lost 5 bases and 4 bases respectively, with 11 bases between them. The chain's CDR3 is CASSLGPAYGYTF. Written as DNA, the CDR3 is TGTGCCAGCAGCCTTGGACCGGCCTATGGCTACACCTTC.

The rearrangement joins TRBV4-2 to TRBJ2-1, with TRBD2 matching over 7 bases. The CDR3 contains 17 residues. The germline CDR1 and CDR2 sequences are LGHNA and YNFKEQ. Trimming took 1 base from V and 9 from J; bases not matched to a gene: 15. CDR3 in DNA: TGTGCCAGCAGCCAAGGAGGCTCAGGACTAGTCGAGGGTGAGCAGTTCTTC. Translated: CASSQGGSGLVEGEQFF.

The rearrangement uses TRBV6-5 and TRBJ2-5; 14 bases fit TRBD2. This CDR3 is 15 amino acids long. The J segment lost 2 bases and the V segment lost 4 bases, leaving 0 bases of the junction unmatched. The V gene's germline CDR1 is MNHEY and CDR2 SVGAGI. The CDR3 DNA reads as TGTGCCAGCAGTTGGACTAGCGGGGGGCAAGAGACCCAGTACTTC. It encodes CASSWTSGGQETQYF.

The DNA of the CDR3 is TGTGCCAGCAACAGGAGGGGCGGGGGAAGGCCCTACAATGAGCAGTTCTTC. This translates into CASNRRGGGRPYNEQFF. The chain recombines TRBV6-1 with TRBJ2-1; 7 positions agree with TRBD2. This CDR3 spans 17 amino acids. Trimming at V came to 7 bases and at J to 2 bases, leaving 14 bases not matched to a gene. CDR1 and CDR2 from the germline V gene are MNHNS and SASEGT.

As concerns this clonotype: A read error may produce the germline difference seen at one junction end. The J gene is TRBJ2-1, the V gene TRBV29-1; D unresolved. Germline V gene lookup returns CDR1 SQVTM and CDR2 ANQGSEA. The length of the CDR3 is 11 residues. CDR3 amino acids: CSHPGLNEHFF. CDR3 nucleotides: TGCAGCCACCCCGGCCTAAATGAGCATTTCTTC.